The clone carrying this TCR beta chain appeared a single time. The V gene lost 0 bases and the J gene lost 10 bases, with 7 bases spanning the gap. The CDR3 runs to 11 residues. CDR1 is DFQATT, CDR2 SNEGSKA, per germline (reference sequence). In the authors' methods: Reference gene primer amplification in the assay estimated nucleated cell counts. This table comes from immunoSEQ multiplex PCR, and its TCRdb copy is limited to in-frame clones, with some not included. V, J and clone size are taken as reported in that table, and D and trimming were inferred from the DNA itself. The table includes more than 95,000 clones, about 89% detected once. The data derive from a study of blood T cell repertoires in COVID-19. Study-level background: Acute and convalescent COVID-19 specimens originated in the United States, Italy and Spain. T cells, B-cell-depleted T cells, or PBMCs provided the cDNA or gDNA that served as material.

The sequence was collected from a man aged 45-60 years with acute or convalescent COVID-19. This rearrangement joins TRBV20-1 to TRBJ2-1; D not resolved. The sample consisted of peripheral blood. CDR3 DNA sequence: TGCAGTGCTAGAGATCTCTTGGAGCAGTTCTTC. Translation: CSARDLLEQFF.